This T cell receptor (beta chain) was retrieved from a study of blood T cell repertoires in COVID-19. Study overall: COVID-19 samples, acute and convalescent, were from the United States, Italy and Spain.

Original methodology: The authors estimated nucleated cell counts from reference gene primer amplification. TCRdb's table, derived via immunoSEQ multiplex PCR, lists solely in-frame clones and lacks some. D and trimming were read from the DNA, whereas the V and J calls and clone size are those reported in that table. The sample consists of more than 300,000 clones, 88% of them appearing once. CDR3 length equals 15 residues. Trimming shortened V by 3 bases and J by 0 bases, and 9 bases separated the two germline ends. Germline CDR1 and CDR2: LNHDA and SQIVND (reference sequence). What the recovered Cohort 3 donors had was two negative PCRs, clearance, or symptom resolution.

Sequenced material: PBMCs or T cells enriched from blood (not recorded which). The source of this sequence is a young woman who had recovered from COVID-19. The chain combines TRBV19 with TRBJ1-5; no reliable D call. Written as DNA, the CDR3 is TGTGCCAGTAGTATTGGGCCCGATAGCAATCAGCCCCAGCATTTT. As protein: CASSIGPDSNQPQHF.